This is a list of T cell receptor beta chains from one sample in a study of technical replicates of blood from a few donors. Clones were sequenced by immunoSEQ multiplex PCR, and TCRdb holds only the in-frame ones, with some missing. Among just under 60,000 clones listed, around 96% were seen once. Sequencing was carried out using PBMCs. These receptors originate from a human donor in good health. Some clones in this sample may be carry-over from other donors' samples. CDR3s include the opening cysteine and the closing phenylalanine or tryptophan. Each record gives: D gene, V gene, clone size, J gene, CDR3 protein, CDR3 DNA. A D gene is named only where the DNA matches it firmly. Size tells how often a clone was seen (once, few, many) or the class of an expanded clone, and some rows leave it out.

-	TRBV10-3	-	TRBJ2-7	CAIGPQSNYEQYF	TGTGCCATCGGCCCACAAAGTAACTACGAGCAGTACTTC
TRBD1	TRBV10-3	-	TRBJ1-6	CAIRMTLSRGSPLHF	TGTGCCATCAGGATGACGCTCTCCAGGGGGTCACCCCTCCACTTT
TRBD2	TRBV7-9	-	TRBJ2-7	CASSLAWRGGPRFSYEQYF	TGTGCCAGCAGCTTAGCATGGCGGGGGGGGCCGAGATTCTCCTACGAGCAGTACTTC
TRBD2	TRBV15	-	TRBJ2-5	CATSSGGTSGSQETQYF	TGTGCCACCAGCAGTGGCGGGACTAGCGGGAGCCAAGAGACCCAGTACTTC
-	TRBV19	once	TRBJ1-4	CASSIGVATNEKLFF	TGTGCCAGTAGTATCGGGGTTGCAACTAATGAAAAACTGTTTTTT
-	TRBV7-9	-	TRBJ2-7	CASSLAGALKGLEQYF	TGTGCCAGCAGCTTAGCGGGGGCACTCAAGGGGCTCGAGCAGTACTTC
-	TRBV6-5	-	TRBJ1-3	CASSLGGSSGNTIYF	TGTGCCAGCAGTTTGGGGGGTAGCTCTGGAAACACCATATATTTT
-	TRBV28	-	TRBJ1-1	CAAVGTEAFF	TGTGCCGCGGTCGGGACTGAAGCTTTCTTT
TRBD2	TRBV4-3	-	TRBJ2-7	CASSRRGGSSYEQYF	TGCGCCAGCAGCCGCCGCGGGGGGAGCTCCTACGAGCAGTACTTC
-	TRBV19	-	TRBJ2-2	CASRPGQITGELFF	TGTGCCAGTAGACCCGGACAGATTACCGGGGAGCTGTTTTTT
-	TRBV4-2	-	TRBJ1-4	CASSQDRRNEKLFF	TGTGCCAGCAGCCAAGACAGGCGTAATGAAAAACTGTTTTTT
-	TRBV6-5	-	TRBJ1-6	CASSYSISSYNSPLHF	TGTGCCAGCAGTTACTCGATTAGCTCCTATAATTCACCCCTCCACTTT
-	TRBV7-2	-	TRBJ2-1	CASATSYNEQFF	TGTGCCAGCGCGACTAGCTACAATGAGCAGTTCTTC
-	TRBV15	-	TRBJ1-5	CATSREAGSNQPQHF	TGTGCCACCAGCAGAGAGGCTGGGAGTAATCAGCCCCAGCATTTT
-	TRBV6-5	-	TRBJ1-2	CASSTPDRWHGYTF	TGTGCCAGCAGTACCCCGGACAGATGGCATGGCTACACCTTC
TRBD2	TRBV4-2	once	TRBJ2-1	CASSQGETSGGGEQFF	TGTGCCAGCAGCCAAGGCGAGACTAGCGGGGGGGGTGAGCAGTTCTTC
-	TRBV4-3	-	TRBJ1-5	CASSQEWQLSLPQHF	TGCGCCAGCAGCCAAGAATGGCAACTATCATTGCCCCAGCATTTT
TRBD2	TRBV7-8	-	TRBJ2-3	CASSFPSGRRDTQYF	TGTGCCAGCAGCTTCCCTAGCGGGAGAAGAGATACGCAGTATTTT
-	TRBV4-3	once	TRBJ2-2	CASSRNRDTGELFF	TGCGCCAGCAGCCGCAACAGGGACACCGGGGAGCTGTTTTTT
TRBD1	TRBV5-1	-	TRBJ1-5	CASSRTGNSNQPQHF	TGCGCCAGCAGCCGGACAGGGAATAGCAATCAGCCCCAGCATTTT
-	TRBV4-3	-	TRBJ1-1	CASSPNPRGADWGGFF	TGCGCCAGCAGCCCCAACCCCCGGGGGGCCGACTGGGGAGGTTTCTTT
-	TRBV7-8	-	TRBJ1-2	CASSSSRGLINYGYTF	TGTGCCAGCAGCTCATCCCGGGGATTAATTAACTATGGCTACACCTTC
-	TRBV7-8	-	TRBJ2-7	CASTSWSSYEQYF	TGTGCCAGTACTAGCTGGAGCTCCTACGAGCAGTACTTC
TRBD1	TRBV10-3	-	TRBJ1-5	CAISPGQEAGPQHF	TGTGCCATCAGCCCGGGACAGGAGGCAGGACCCCAGCATTTT
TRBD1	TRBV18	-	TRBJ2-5	CASSPARTGAKETQYF	TGTGCCAGCTCACCCGCTAGGACAGGGGCGAAGGAGACCCAGTACTTC
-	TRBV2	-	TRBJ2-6	CASTYYPSGANVLTF	TGTGCCAGCACCTACTACCCCTCTGGGGCCAACGTCCTGACTTTC
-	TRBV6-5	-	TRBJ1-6	CASSTTGKNSPLHF	TGTGCCAGCAGTACCACAGGGAAAAATTCACCCCTCCACTTT
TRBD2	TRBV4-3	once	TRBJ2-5	CASSQDVGAGNQETQYF	TGCGCCAGCAGCCAAGATGTGGGAGCGGGAAACCAAGAGACCCAGTACTTC
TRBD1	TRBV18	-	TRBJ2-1	CASSRDRAHNEQFF	TGTGCCAGCTCACGTGACAGGGCTCACAATGAGCAGTTCTTC
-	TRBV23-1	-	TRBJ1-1	CARYTPSGPRRAFF	TGCGCCCGATACACTCCATCGGGTCCCCGGCGGGCTTTCTTT
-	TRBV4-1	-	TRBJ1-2	CASSPRLRGYGYTF	TGCGCCAGCAGTCCCCGTTTGCGCGGTTATGGCTACACCTTC
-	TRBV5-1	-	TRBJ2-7	CASTDSLAYEQYF	TGCGCCAGCACCGACAGCCTAGCCTACGAGCAGTACTTC
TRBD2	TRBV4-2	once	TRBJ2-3	CASSQDQAGGHTDTQYF	TGTGCCAGCAGCCAAGATCAAGCGGGAGGGCACACAGATACGCAGTATTTT
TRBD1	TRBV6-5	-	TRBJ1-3	CASSYSGQNGNTIYF	TGTGCCAGCAGTTACTCGGGACAGAATGGAAACACCATATATTTT
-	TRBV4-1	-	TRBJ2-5	CASSQSEWRRETQYF	TGCGCCAGCAGCCAATCCGAGTGGAGGCGAGAGACCCAGTACTTC
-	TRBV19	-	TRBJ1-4	CASSMRGPVEANEKLFF	TGTGCCAGTAGCATGCGGGGGCCGGTCGAGGCTAATGAAAAACTGTTTTTT
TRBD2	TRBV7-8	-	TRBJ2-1	CASSRTGLAVYNEQFF	TGTGCCAGCAGCCGGACGGGACTAGCGGTCTACAATGAGCAGTTCTTC
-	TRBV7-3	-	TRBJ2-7	CASSSDRQASKYF	TGTGCCAGCAGCAGTGATCGACAGGCCTCTAAGTACTTC
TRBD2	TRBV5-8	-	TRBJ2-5	CASSTRTSVQETQYF	TGTGCCAGCAGCACCCGGACTAGCGTCCAAGAGACCCAGTACTTC
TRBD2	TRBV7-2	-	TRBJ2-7	CASSSGLAGAPPDF	TGTGCCAGCAGCTCGGGACTAGCGGGAGCCCCGCCGGACTTC
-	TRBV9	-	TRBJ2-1	CASSVEIGLPSYNEQFF	TGTGCCAGCAGCGTAGAAATTGGACTCCCCTCCTACAATGAGCAGTTCTTC
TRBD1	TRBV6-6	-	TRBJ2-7	CASSQYRDRLYEQYF	TGTGCCAGCAGCCAATACCGGGACAGGTTGTACGAGCAGTACTTC
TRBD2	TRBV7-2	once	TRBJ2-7	CASSLASGRAKYEQYF	TGTGCCAGCAGCTTAGCTAGCGGGAGGGCCAAGTACGAGCAGTACTTC
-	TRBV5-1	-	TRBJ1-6	CASSLEAQDFSYNSPLHF	TGCGCCAGCAGCTTGGAAGCTCAGGACTTCTCCTATAATTCACCCCTCCACTTT
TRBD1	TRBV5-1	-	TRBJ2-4	CASSGGQDLAKNIQYF	TGCGCCAGCAGCGGCGGACAGGACTTGGCCAAAAACATTCAGTACTTC
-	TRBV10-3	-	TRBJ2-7	CAISEYTLGNEQYF	TGTGCCATCAGTGAGTACACCCTCGGGAACGAGCAGTACTTC
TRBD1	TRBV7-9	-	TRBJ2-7	CASSNDRGLYEQYF	TGTGCCAGCAGCAACGACAGGGGGCTCTACGAGCAGTACTTC
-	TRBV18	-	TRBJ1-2	CASSPDRTANYGYTF	TGTGCCAGCTCACCCGATAGGACAGCTAACTATGGCTACACCTTC
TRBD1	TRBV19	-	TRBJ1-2	CASGRDRDYGYTF	TGTGCCAGTGGCCGGGACAGGGACTATGGCTACACCTTC
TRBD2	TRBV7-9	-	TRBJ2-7	CASSWGGLAAYEQYF	TGTGCCAGCAGCTGGGGGGGACTAGCGGCCTACGAGCAGTACTTC
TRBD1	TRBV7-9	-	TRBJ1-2	CASSGPGQGDGYTF	TGTGCCAGCAGCGGACCGGGACAGGGGGATGGCTACACCTTC
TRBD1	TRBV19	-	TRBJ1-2	CASSARQGSGYTF	TGTGCCAGTAGTGCCCGACAGGGGTCTGGCTACACCTTC
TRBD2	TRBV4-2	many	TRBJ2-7	CASSVLAGIYEQYF	TGTGCCAGCAGCGTCCTAGCGGGTATTTACGAGCAGTACTTC
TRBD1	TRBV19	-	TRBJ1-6	CASSPEDRSYNSPLHF	TGTGCCAGTAGTCCTGAGGACAGGTCCTATAATTCACCCCTCCACTTT
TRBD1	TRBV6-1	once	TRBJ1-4	CASSWNRGREKLFF	TGTGCCAGCAGTTGGAACAGGGGGCGTGAAAAACTGTTTTTT
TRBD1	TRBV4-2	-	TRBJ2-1	CASSPYPGQGDYEQFF	TGTGCCAGCAGCCCCTATCCGGGACAGGGGGACTATGAGCAGTTCTTC
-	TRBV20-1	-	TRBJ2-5	CSADREETQYF	TGCAGTGCGGACAGAGAAGAGACCCAGTACTTC
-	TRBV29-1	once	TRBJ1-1	CSVEVGGTEAFF	TGCAGCGTTGAAGTAGGGGGCACTGAAGCTTTCTTT